These T cell receptor beta chains were read from a single sample in a study of shared clonotypes between healthy human individuals. Some clones are missing from TCRdb's copy, which holds only in-frame ones; the method was immunoSEQ multiplex PCR. Of about 2.2 million clones listed, about 93% were seen once; the top ten hold more than 1.5%. Material: naive CD8+ T cells from PBMCs. Receptors originate from a man aged 18-30 years in good health. Some clones in this sample may be carry-over from other donors' samples. Each CDR3 is given with its conserved first and last residue. A D gene is named only where the DNA matches it firmly. Clone sizes are given selectively: once, few, many, or a class where the clone is expanded.

J gene	V gene	clone size	D gene	CDR3 protein	CDR3 DNA
TRBJ2-1	TRBV7-2	NA	NA	CASSLGLFYAYNEQFF	TGTGCCAGCAGCTTAGGGCTATTCTATGCGTACAATGAGCAGTTCTTC
TRBJ2-7	TRBV11-2	NA	TRBD1	CASSPTGGFTYEQYF	TGTGCCAGCAGCCCAACAGGGGGATTTACCTACGAGCAGTACTTC
TRBJ2-7	TRBV9	NA	NA	CASSASDLYYEQYF	TGTGCCAGCAGCGCGTCGGACCTCTACTACGAGCAGTACTTC
TRBJ2-7	TRBV11-2	NA	NA	CASSLQGPAYEQYF	TGTGCCAGCAGCTTGCAGGGGCCCGCCTACGAGCAGTACTTC
TRBJ2-5	TRBV10-3	once	TRBD2	CAISPGLVDGETQYF	TGTGCCATCAGTCCGGGACTAGTAGATGGGGAGACCCAGTACTTC
TRBJ1-1	TRBV11-2	NA	NA	CASSPGLLPEAFF	TGTGCCAGCAGCCCGGGCCTCCTCCCCGAAGCTTTCTTT
TRBJ2-4	TRBV23-1	NA	NA	CASREMDEICVAKNIQYF	TGCGCCAGCAGGGAAATGGATGAGATCTGTGTAGCCAAAAACATTCAGTACTTC
TRBJ2-3	TRBV11-2	NA	NA	CASSPTPSTDTQYF	TGTGCCAGCAGCCCTACTCCTAGCACAGATACGCAGTATTTT
TRBJ2-1	TRBV6-1	once	NA	CASRGGTTESLQFF	TGTGCCAGCAGAGGCGGGACCACAGAATCTTTGCAGTTCTTC
TRBJ2-7	TRBV19	NA	TRBD2	CASSMGSGSYEQYF	TGTGCCAGTAGTATGGGTAGCGGGAGCTACGAGCAGTACTTC
TRBJ1-2	TRBV30	NA	TRBD1	CAWSVTGTGGDGYTF	TGTGCCTGGAGTGTGACCGGGACAGGGGGCGATGGCTACACCTTC
TRBJ2-3	TRBV25-1	NA	NA	CATRWGTQYF	TGTGCCACCCGCTGGGGTACGCAGTATTTT
TRBJ2-7	TRBV5-1	NA	NA	CASSLGAYEQYF	TGCGCCAGCAGCTTGGGGGCCTACGAGCAGTACTTC
TRBJ2-7	TRBV11-2	NA	TRBD2	CASSLPIGLAGRYEQYF	TGTGCCAGCAGCTTACCAATTGGACTAGCGGGACGGTACGAGCAGTACTTC
TRBJ2-7	TRBV19	NA	NA	CASSMFRANEQYF	TGTGCCAGTAGTATGTTCAGGGCAAACGAGCAGTACTTC
TRBJ1-1	TRBV28	NA	NA	CASSFARRAEAFF	TGTGCCAGCAGTTTCGCTCGAAGGGCTGAAGCTTTCTTT
TRBJ1-4	TRBV7-9	NA	NA	CASSSQGSANEKLFF	TGTGCCAGCAGCTCGCAGGGTTCCGCTAATGAAAAACTGTTTTTT
TRBJ2-7	TRBV27	NA	NA	CASSLSVGTIPYEQYF	TGTGCCAGCAGTTTAAGTGTTGGAACCATTCCCTACGAGCAGTACTTC
TRBJ2-1	TRBV9	NA	NA	CASSVDGGSYNEQFF	TGTGCCAGCAGCGTAGACGGTGGCTCCTACAATGAGCAGTTCTTC
TRBJ1-1	TRBV27	NA	TRBD1	CASSQILTGRAFF	TGTGCCAGCAGTCAGATACTGACAGGGAGAGCTTTCTTT
TRBJ2-7	TRBV29-1	NA	NA	CSVVWRPPAYEQYF	TGCAGCGTTGTTTGGCGGCCTCCCGCCTACGAGCAGTACTTC
TRBJ2-3	TRBV29-1	NA	NA	CSVEDRRKPDTQYF	TGCAGCGTTGAAGATCGTCGGAAGCCCGATACGCAGTATTTT
TRBJ2-1	TRBV4-1	NA	NA	CASSQIVQHYNEQFF	TGCGCCAGCAGCCAAATCGTCCAGCATTACAATGAGCAGTTCTTC
TRBJ1-5	TRBV30	NA	NA	CAWRSGTNQPQHF	TGTGCCTGGAGGTCTGGTACCAATCAGCCCCAGCATTTT
TRBJ1-1	TRBV19	NA	TRBD1	CATNRGMNTEAFF	TGTGCCACCAACAGGGGCATGAACACTGAAGCTTTCTTT
TRBJ2-3	TRBV7-8	NA	TRBD2	CASTDLLAKSGDTQYF	TGTGCCAGCACCGACTTACTAGCGAAAAGTGGCGATACGCAGTATTTT
TRBJ2-3	TRBV9	NA	NA	CASSPGASTDTQYF	TGTGCCAGCAGCCCAGGGGCGAGCACAGATACGCAGTATTTT
TRBJ1-1	TRBV30	few	NA	CAWRWESEAFF	TGTGCCTGGAGATGGGAGAGTGAAGCTTTCTTT
TRBJ2-7	TRBV4-2	NA	TRBD2	CASSQAGLAGGKDIYEQYF	TGTGCCAGCAGCCAAGCGGGACTAGCGGGAGGGAAAGACATCTACGAGCAGTACTTC
TRBJ2-5	TRBV5-1	NA	NA	CASSLRETQYF	TGCGCCAGCAGCCTCCGGGAGACCCAGTACTTC
TRBJ1-1	TRBV29-1	NA	NA	CSVEEDRSMNTEAFF	TGCAGCGTTGAAGAGGACAGATCAATGAACACTGAAGCTTTCTTT
TRBJ2-7	TRBV2	NA	TRBD2	CASNAGGLEQYF	TGTGCCAGCAACGCGGGAGGGCTCGAGCAGTACTTC
TRBJ2-7	TRBV27	NA	NA	CASSITGANLYEQYF	TGTGCCAGCAGTATTACCGGGGCTAACCTCTACGAGCAGTACTTC
TRBJ2-4	TRBV19	NA	NA	CASSIDQQGDIQYF	TGTGCCAGTAGTATAGATCAACAGGGAGACATTCAGTACTTC
TRBJ2-5	TRBV28	NA	NA	CASSLYRTGLEETQYF	TGTGCCAGCAGTTTATATCGTACAGGGTTAGAAGAGACCCAGTACTTC
TRBJ1-1	TRBV10-3	NA	TRBD1	CATGEGAEAFF	TGTGCCACCGGGGAGGGGGCCGAAGCTTTCTTT
TRBJ2-5	TRBV7-9	NA	TRBD1	CASSLSLRDRLQETQYF	TGTGCCAGCAGCCTATCCCTCCGGGACAGACTACAAGAGACCCAGTACTTC
TRBJ2-5	TRBV9	NA	NA	CASSPPSGADRETQYF	TGTGCCAGCAGCCCTCCCTCCGGGGCCGATAGAGAGACCCAGTACTTC
TRBJ2-3	TRBV11-3	once	TRBD1	CASSSKTGDKQYF	TGTGCCAGCAGCTCCAAGACAGGGGATAAGCAGTATTTT
TRBJ1-4	TRBV21-1	NA	NA	CASSKEGNRPKLFF	TGTGCCAGCAGCAAAGAGGGAAACCGGCCCAAACTGTTTTTT
TRBJ2-5	TRBV28	NA	NA	CASSFLIGGGLGGFETQYF	TGTGCCAGCAGTTTTTTGATTGGTGGGGGCCTGGGGGGATTTGAGACCCAGTACTTC
TRBJ2-3	TRBV7-9	once	TRBD2	CASSSAGTSGRTDTQYF	TGTGCCAGCAGCTCCGCCGGGACTAGCGGGAGAACAGATACGCAGTATTTT
TRBJ2-3	TRBV7-9	NA	NA	CASSTRDGGHFDTQYF	TGTGCCAGCAGCACCCGGGACGGAGGCCACTTTGATACGCAGTATTTT
TRBJ2-3	TRBV7-3	once	NA	CASSQGGSDGDTQYF	TGTGCCAGCAGCCAGGGCGGCAGCGACGGAGATACGCAGTATTTT
TRBJ2-7	TRBV4-1	NA	NA	CASSPLYSSYEQYF	TGCGCCAGCAGCCCCCTGTACAGCTCCTACGAGCAGTACTTC
TRBJ2-2	TRBV19	NA	NA	CASSERLMRAGELFF	TGTGCCAGCAGTGAGCGACTCATGAGGGCCGGGGAGCTGTTTTTT
TRBJ2-7	TRBV19	NA	TRBD1	CASSIVGVGQDSFEQYF	TGTGCCAGTAGTATAGTTGGGGTTGGACAGGACTCTTTCGAGCAGTACTTC
TRBJ2-7	TRBV18	NA	TRBD1	CASSSDRVGSEQYF	TGTGCCAGCTCATCGGACAGGGTTGGGAGCGAGCAGTACTTC
TRBJ1-5	TRBV5-8	NA	NA	CASSFSGSNQPQHF	TGTGCCAGCAGCTTTTCCGGGAGCAATCAGCCCCAGCATTTT